This entry is about one T cell receptor beta chain. These data come from a study of cytomegalovirus exposure and HLA in healthy donors. Both 60 Vbeta primers and 13 Jbeta primers went into the PCR. TCRdb's copy holds only in-frame clones and misses some; the assay was immunoSEQ multiplex PCR. The sample comprises about 98,000 clones, around three quarters of which are singletons, and over 15% rests with the top ten. There are 14 residues in the CDR3. Losses at the gene ends were 8 bases for V and 4 bases for J; bases not matched to a gene: 6. CDR1 and CDR2 (germline): LNHNV, YYDKDF (reference sequence).

The receptor was isolated from a man between 60 and 75 years old in good health and CMV-seropositive. V gene TRBV15 combines with J gene TRBJ2-1; 9 bases are a match to TRBD1. Sequenced input: PBMCs. The CDR3 DNA reads TGTGCCACCGGGGTGGGACAGGGTTACAATGAGCAGTTCTTC. Its protein product is CATGVGQGYNEQFF.